This TCR beta chain was recorded in a study of T cells in Graves' hyperthyroidism and ophthalmopathy. The study's findings and limits: Classification by a 13 V-J model distinguished ophthalmopathy from stable hyperthyroidism. Among clonotypes expanded in thyroid above 0.001, most were also found in blood.

It was RNA transcripts that yielded the amplified TCR beta CDR3 regions. Researchers ran a first-round RT-PCR on the TCR CDR3 using the HTBI primer set. TCRdb reprocessed the multiplex PCR reads with MiXCR, giving one entry per CDR3 protein. Among hundreds of thousands of distinct CDR3 sequences listed, less than 15% were seen once. Patients counted as stable if ophthalmopathy did not develop within 18 months. This CDR3 comprises 17 residues. V lost 5 bases and J lost 8, with 25 bases in between. This clonotype was observed a handful of times. Its antigen is not identified. This may stem from a read error, because a much larger clone lies one nucleotide away.

The sample was blood. This chain joins TRBV12-3 or TRBV12-4 and TRBJ2-1, with D tentatively TRBD1 (5 bases). The source is a woman aged 40 to 50 with Graves' hyperthyroidism. CDR3 coding DNA: TGTGCCAGCAGTGCCCGACAGAGTAGGGGCCCCCCCCATGAGCAGTTCTTC. Its translation is CASSARQSRGPPHEQFF.